This TCR beta chain originates from a study of neurological immune-mediated disorders. Synthesis of cDNA was accomplished via 5'RACE employing 10-nucleotide random UMIs. Using its own MiXCR run on the 5' RACE reads, TCRdb lists one record per CDR3 protein. The sample shows just under 45,000 distinct CDR3 sequences, around a fifth of them seen only once. This clonotype showed up just a few times. V was pared by 0 bases and J by 3 bases, with 12 bases between. The CDR3 has 16 amino acids. Documented time point: technical triplicate 3. The receptor was isolated from a man aged 60 to 69 with HTLV-1-associated myelopathy (HAM/TSP). The chain joins TRBV6-7 to TRBJ2-4, with D possibly TRBD2 on 5 matching bases. TRBV6-7 is classed as an ORF, of uncertain function. The sequenced sample was PBMCs. The CDR3 region is CASSYSTRGVKNIQYF. CDR3 nucleotide sequence: TGTGCCAGCAGTTACTCGACTCGGGGAGTCAAAAACATTCAGTACTTC.